Listed below are T cell receptor beta chains from one sample, sequenced in a study of T cell responses to AZD1222 COVID-19 vaccine. The protocol was immunoSEQ multiplex PCR, while the TCRdb copy is restricted to in-frame clones and leaves out a portion. The table has roughly 150,000 clones, less than 95% seen once. The sequences come from peripheral blood, collected 28 days after the second AZD1222 dose. Receptors originate from an adult who received the AZD1222 COVID-19 vaccine. Both conserved end residues are part of each CDR3. A D gene is named only where the DNA matches it firmly. Clone sizes are given selectively: once, few, many, or a class where the clone is expanded.

J: TRBJ2-7
V: TRBV7-3
D: .
size: .
DNA: TGTGCCAGCAGCTTAACACCGGCAGGGTACGGCGAGCAGTACTTC
CDR3: CASSLTPAGYGEQYF

J: TRBJ2-1
V: TRBV7-3
D: TRBD2
size: .
DNA: TGTGCCAGCAGCTTAAGCGGGAGGGCCTCAAATGAGCAGTTCTTC
CDR3: CASSLSGRASNEQFF

J: TRBJ2-7
V: TRBV7-9
D: .
size: few
DNA: TGTGCCAGTGGGGGGGCCTCGTTCGAGCAGTACTTC
CDR3: CASGGASFEQYF

J: TRBJ1-1
V: TRBV2
D: .
size: .
DNA: TGTGCCAGAGAGGACAGACTGAACACTGAAGCTTTCTTT
CDR3: CAREDRLNTEAFF

J: TRBJ2-7
V: TRBV7-9
D: TRBD2
size: .
DNA: TGTGCCAGCAGCGAATTGGGACTAGCGGGGGGGCCCGAGCAGTACTTC
CDR3: CASSELGLAGGPEQYF

J: TRBJ1-1
V: TRBV10-3
D: TRBD1
size: .
DNA: TGTGCCACCGGGGACAGGGAACACACTGAAGCTTTCTTT
CDR3: CATGDREHTEAFF

J: TRBJ2-3
V: TRBV7-9
D: .
size: .
DNA: TGTGCCAGCAGCTTGGCCAGGGGACGACGCACAGATACGCAGTATTTT
CDR3: CASSLARGRRTDTQYF

J: TRBJ1-4
V: TRBV11-1
D: .
size: .
DNA: TGTGCCAGCAGCTTATCCGGGCATGAAAAACTGTTTTTT
CDR3: CASSLSGHEKLFF

J: TRBJ1-4
V: TRBV28
D: TRBD1
size: .
DNA: TGTGCCAGCAGTTGGACAGGGGGAACTAATGAAAAACTGTTTTTT
CDR3: CASSWTGGTNEKLFF

J: TRBJ2-2
V: TRBV10-1
D: .
size: .
DNA: TGCGCCAGCACCGGGACTCCGCGCACCGGGGAGCTGTTTTTT
CDR3: CASTGTPRTGELFF

J: TRBJ2-6
V: TRBV28
D: .
size: .
DNA: TGTGCCAGCAGTCCCGACCTGGGACTGGGGGCCAACGTCCTGACTTTC
CDR3: CASSPDLGLGANVLTF

J: TRBJ1-4
V: TRBV28
D: .
size: .
DNA: TGTGCCAGCAGTTTAACAGGTCGGAGCGAAAAACTGTTTTTT
CDR3: CASSLTGRSEKLFF

J: TRBJ2-7
V: TRBV4-3
D: .
size: .
DNA: TGCGCCAGCAGCCAAGATCGGGCTGGGCGCTCCTACGAGCAGTACTTC
CDR3: CASSQDRAGRSYEQYF

J: TRBJ1-5
V: TRBV28
D: .
size: .
DNA: TGTGCCAGCAGTTTCGGGGGGGTTAGCAATCAGCCCCAGCATTTT
CDR3: CASSFGGVSNQPQHF

J: TRBJ1-6
V: TRBV6-5
D: TRBD1
size: .
DNA: TGTGCCAGCAGTTATTCCGGACAGGGTAATTCACCCCTCCACTTT
CDR3: CASSYSGQGNSPLHF

J: TRBJ1-6
V: TRBV5-1
D: TRBD1
size: .
DNA: TGCGCCAGCAGCCCCGAAACGGACAGGGGATATAATTCACCCCTCCACTTT
CDR3: CASSPETDRGYNSPLHF

J: TRBJ1-1
V: TRBV10-3
D: .
size: .
DNA: TGTGCCATCAGTGAGGAGGCCATGAACACTGAAGCTTTCTTT
CDR3: CAISEEAMNTEAFF

J: TRBJ2-1
V: TRBV28
D: TRBD1
size: once
DNA: TGTGCCAGCACTCCCGGGACAGGGGCGGACAATGAGCAGTTCTTC
CDR3: CASTPGTGADNEQFF

J: TRBJ2-1
V: TRBV14
D: .
size: .
DNA: TGTGCCAGCAGCCGAGGTCATAACAATGAGCAGTTCTTC
CDR3: CASSRGHNNEQFF

J: TRBJ2-7
V: TRBV7-2
D: .
size: few
DNA: TGTGCCAGCAGCCCTAGGGGCTACGAGCAGTACTTC
CDR3: CASSPRGYEQYF

J: TRBJ1-4
V: TRBV28
D: TRBD1
size: few
DNA: TGTGCCAGCAGTCACACGGCCGGGACAGGGGGCAGAAATGAAAAACTGTTTTTT
CDR3: CASSHTAGTGGRNEKLFF

J: TRBJ1-6
V: TRBV7-2
D: .
size: .
DNA: TGTGCCAGCAGCTTAGAGGCAGGGACCCCTTCACCCCTCCACTTT
CDR3: CASSLEAGTPSPLHF

J: TRBJ2-3
V: TRBV5-4
D: TRBD2
size: .
DNA: TGTGCCAGTAAAACTAGCGGGATCACAGATACGCAGTATTTT
CDR3: CASKTSGITDTQYF

J: TRBJ1-2
V: TRBV28
D: TRBD1
size: .
DNA: TGTGCCAGCAGGACGGGACAGGGGAGGTTTGGCTACACCTTC
CDR3: CASRTGQGRFGYTF

J: TRBJ1-4
V: TRBV5-1
D: .
size: .
DNA: TGCGCCAGCAGCCGATCGAGCGGGAATGAAAAACTGTTTTTT
CDR3: CASSRSSGNEKLFF

J: TRBJ1-2
V: TRBV5-5
D: .
size: .
DNA: TGTGCCAGCAGCTTGGCTTGGCAGAACTATGGCTACACCTTC
CDR3: CASSLAWQNYGYTF

J: TRBJ2-2
V: TRBV2
D: TRBD2
size: once
DNA: TGTGCCAGCAGTGATCGGGGACTAGCCCTTTCGAACACCGGGGAGCTGTTTTTT
CDR3: CASSDRGLALSNTGELFF

J: TRBJ2-4
V: TRBV10-3
D: TRBD1
size: .
DNA: TGTGCCATCGCGACAGGGGACAGTCTAAACATTCAGTACTTC
CDR3: CAIATGDSLNIQYF

J: TRBJ1-5
V: TRBV6-2/TRBV6-3
D: TRBD1
size: .
DNA: TGTGCCAGCAGCCCACCCCTACAGGGGGCCGTTCAGCCCCAGCATTTT
CDR3: CASSPPLQGAVQPQHF

J: TRBJ2-4
V: TRBV20-1
D: .
size: .
DNA: TGCAGTGCTAGTCTTACGGTCATTCAGTACTTC
CDR3: CSASLTVIQYF

J: TRBJ2-7
V: TRBV6-5
D: .
size: .
DNA: TGTGCCAGCAGCCCCAGCTCGGCCGGGGGCCCCGAGCAGTACTTC
CDR3: CASSPSSAGGPEQYF

J: TRBJ1-2
V: TRBV5-4
D: .
size: .
DNA: TGTGCCAGCAGCCTAGAGGGGAGCTATGGCTACACCTTC
CDR3: CASSLEGSYGYTF

J: TRBJ2-7
V: TRBV5-4
D: .
size: .
DNA: TGTGCCAGCAGCTTTGTGGGTAGCGGTCTCTACGAGCAGTACTTC
CDR3: CASSFVGSGLYEQYF

J: TRBJ1-6
V: TRBV4-1
D: .
size: .
DNA: TGCGCCAGCAGCCAAGTCCCGAGCAGGGAAAGAATTCAACCCCTCCACTTT
CDR3: CASSQVPSRERIQPLHF

J: TRBJ2-5
V: TRBV10-2
D: .
size: .
DNA: TGCGCCAGCAGTGTGGGGACGGAGACCCAGTACTTC
CDR3: CASSVGTETQYF

J: TRBJ2-5
V: TRBV3-1/TRBV3-2
D: TRBD2
size: .
DNA: TGTGCCAGCAGCCAAGCACTAGGGACTAGCGGGAGGGTCCGGGAGACCCAGTACTTC
CDR3: CASSQALGTSGRVRETQYF

J: TRBJ1-4
V: TRBV4-2
D: TRBD1
size: .
DNA: TGTGCCAGCAGCCAAGATAGGAGGCAGGGGGGACTGTTTTTT
CDR3: CASSQDRRQGGLFF

J: TRBJ1-2
V: TRBV5-1
D: TRBD1
size: .
DNA: TGCGCCAGCAGCCCATTGACAGGGGGATCCTATGGCTACACCTTC
CDR3: CASSPLTGGSYGYTF

J: TRBJ2-7
V: TRBV21-1
D: .
size: .
DNA: TGTGCCAGCAGCAAAGGTAGGAGGGACAGGGCCTACGAGCAGTACTTC
CDR3: CASSKGRRDRAYEQYF